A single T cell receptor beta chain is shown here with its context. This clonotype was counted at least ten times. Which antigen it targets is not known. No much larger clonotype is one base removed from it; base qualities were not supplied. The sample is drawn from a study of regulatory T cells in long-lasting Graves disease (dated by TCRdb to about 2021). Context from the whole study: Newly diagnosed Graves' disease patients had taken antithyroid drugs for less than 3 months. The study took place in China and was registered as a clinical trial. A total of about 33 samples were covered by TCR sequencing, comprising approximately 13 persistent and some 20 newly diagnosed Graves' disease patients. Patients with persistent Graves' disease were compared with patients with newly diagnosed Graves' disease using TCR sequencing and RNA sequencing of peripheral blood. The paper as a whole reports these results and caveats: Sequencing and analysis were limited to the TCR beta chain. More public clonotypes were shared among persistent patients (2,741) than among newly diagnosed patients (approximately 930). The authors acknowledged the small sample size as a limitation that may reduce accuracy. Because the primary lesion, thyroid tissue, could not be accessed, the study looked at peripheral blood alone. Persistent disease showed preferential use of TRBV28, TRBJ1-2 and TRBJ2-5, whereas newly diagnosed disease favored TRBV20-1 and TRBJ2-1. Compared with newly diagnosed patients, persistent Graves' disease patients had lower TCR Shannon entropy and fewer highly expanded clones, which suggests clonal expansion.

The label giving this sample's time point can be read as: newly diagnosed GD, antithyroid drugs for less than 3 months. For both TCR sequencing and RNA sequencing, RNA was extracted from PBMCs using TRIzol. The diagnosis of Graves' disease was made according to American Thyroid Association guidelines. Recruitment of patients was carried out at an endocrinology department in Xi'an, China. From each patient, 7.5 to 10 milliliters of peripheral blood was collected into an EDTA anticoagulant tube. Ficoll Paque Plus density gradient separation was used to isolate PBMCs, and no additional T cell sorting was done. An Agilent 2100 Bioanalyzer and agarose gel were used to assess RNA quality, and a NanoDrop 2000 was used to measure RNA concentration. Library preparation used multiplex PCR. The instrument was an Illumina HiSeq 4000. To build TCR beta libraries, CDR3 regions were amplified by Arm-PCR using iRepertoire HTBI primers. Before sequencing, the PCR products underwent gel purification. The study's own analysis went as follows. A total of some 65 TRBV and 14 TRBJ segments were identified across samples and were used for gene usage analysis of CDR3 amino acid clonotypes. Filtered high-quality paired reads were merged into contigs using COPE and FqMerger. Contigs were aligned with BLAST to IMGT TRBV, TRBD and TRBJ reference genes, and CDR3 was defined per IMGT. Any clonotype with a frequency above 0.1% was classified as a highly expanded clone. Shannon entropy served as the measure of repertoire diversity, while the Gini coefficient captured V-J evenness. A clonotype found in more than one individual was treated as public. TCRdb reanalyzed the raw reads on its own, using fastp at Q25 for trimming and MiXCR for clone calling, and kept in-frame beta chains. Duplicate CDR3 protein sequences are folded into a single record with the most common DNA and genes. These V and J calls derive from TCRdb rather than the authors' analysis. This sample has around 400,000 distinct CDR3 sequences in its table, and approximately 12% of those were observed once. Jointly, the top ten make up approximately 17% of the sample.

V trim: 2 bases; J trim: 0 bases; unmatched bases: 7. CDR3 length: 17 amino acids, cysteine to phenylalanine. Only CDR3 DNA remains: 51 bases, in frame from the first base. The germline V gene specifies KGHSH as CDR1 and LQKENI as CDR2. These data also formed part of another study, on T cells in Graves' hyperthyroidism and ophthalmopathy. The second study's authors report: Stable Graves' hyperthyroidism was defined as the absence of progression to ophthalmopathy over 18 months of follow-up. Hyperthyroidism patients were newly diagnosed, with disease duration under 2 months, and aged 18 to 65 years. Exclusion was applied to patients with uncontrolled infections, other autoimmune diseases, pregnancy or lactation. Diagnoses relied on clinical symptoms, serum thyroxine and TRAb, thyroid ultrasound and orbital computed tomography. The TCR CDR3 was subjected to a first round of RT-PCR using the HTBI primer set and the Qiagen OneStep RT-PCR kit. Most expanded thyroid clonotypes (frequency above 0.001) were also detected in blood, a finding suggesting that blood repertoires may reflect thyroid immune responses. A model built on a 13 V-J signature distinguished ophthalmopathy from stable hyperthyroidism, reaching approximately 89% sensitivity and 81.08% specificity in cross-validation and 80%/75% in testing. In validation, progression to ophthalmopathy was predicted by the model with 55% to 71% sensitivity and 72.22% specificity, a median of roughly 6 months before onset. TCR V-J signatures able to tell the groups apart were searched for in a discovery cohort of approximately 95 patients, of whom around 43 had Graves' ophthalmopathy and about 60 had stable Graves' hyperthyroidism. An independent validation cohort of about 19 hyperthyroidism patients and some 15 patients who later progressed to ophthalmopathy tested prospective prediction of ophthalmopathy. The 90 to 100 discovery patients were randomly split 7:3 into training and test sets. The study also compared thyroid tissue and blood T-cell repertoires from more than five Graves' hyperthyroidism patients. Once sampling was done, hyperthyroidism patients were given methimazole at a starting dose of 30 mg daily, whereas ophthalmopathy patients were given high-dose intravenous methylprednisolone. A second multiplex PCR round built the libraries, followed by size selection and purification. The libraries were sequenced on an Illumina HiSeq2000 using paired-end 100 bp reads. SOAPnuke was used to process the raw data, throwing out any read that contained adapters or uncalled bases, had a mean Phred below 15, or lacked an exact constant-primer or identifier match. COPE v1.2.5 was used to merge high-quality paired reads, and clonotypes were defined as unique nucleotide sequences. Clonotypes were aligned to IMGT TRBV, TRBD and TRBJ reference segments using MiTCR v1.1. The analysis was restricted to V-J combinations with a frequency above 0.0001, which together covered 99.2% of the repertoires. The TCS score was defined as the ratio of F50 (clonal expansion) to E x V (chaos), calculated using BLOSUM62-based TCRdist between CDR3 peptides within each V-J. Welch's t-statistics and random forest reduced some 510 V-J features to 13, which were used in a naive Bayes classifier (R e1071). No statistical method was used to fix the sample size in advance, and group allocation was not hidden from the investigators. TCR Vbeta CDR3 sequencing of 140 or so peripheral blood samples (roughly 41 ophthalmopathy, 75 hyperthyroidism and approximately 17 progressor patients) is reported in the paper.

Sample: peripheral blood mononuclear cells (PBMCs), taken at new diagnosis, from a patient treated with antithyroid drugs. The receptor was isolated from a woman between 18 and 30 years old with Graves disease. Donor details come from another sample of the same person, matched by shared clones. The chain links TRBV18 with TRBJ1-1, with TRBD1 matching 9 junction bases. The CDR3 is CASSPISTGGLNTEAFF. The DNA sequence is TGTGCCAGCTCACCAATATCGACAGGGGGTCTGAACACTGAAGCTTTCTTT.